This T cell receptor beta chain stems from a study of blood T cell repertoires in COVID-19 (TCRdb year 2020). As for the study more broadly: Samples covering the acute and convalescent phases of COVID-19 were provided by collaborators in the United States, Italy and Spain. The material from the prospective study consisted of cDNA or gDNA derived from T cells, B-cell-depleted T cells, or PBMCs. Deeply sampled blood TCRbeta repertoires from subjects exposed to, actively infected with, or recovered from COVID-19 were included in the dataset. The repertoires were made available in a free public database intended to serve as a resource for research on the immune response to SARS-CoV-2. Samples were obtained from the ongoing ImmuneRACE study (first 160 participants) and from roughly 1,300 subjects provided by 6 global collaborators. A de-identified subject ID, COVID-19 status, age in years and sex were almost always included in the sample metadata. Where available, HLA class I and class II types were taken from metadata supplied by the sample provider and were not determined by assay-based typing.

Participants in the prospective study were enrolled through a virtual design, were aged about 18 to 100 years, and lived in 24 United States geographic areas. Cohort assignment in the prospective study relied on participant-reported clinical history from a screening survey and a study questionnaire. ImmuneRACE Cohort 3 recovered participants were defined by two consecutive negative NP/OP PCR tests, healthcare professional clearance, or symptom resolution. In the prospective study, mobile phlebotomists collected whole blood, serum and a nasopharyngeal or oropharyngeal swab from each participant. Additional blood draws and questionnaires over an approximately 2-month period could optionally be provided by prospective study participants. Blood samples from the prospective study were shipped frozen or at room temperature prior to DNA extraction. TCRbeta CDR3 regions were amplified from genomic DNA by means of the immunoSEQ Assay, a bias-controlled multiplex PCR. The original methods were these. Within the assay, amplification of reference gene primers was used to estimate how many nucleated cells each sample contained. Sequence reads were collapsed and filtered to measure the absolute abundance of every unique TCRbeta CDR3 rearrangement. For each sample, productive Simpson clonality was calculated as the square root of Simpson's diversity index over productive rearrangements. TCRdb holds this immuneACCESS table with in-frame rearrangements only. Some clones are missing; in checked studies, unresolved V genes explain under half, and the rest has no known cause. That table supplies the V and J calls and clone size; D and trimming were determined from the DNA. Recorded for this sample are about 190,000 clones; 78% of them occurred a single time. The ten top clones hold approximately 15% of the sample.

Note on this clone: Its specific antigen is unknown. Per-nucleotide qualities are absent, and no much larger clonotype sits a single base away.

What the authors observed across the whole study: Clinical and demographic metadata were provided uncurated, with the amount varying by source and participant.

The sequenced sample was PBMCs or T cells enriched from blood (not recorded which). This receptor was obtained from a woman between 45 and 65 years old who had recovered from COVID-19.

At the DNA level, the sequence is TGCAGCGCTGTGGAGGTTGTAGATACGCAGTATTTT. Translated, this gives CSAVEVVDTQYF. This receptor chain uses TRBV29-1 and TRBJ2-3; the D segment could be TRBD2, given 5 matching bases. The CDR3, cysteine through phenylalanine, is 12 amino acids long. Just CDR3 DNA is preserved here, 36 bases in frame from base 1. CDR1 is given as SQVTM and CDR2 as ANQGSEA, both from the germline V gene. V is shortened by 7 bases, J by 5 bases, and the region joining them spans 13 bases.